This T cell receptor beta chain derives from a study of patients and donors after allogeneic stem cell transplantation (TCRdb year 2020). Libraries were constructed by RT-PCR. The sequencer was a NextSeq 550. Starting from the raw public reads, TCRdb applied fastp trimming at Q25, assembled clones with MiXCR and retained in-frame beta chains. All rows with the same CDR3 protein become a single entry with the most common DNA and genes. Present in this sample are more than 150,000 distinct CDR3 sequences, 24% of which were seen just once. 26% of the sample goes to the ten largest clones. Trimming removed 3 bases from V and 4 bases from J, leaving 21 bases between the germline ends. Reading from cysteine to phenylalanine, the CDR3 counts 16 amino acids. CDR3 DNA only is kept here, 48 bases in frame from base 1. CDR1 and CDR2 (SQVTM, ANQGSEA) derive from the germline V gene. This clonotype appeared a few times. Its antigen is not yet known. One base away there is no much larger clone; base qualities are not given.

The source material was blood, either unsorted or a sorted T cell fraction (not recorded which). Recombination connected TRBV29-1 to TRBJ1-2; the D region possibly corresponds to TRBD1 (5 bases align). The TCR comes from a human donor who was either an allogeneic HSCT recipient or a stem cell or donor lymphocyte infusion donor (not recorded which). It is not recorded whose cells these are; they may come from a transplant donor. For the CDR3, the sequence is CSVDFGPPVGAYGYTF. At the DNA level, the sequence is TGCAGCGTTGATTTTGGGCCCCCTGTTGGGGCCTATGGCTACACCTTC. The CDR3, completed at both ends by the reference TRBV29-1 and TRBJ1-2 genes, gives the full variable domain SAVISQKPSRDICQRGTSLTIQCQVDSQVTMMFWYRQQPGQSLTLIATANQGSEATYESGFVIDKFPISRPNLTFSTLTVSNMSPEDSSIYLCSVDFGPPVGAYGYTFGSGTRLTVV.